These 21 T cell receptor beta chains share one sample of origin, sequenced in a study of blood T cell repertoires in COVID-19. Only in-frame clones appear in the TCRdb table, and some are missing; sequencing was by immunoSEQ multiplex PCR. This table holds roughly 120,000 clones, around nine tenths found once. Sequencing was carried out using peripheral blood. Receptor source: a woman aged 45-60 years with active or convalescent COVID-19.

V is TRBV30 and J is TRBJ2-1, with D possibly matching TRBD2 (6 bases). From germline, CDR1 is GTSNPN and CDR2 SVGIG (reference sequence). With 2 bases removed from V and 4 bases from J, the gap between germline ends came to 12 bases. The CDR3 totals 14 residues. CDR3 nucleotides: TGTGCCTGGAGTCGATCGGGACTTTACAATGAGCAGTTCTTC. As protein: CAWSRSGLYNEQFF.

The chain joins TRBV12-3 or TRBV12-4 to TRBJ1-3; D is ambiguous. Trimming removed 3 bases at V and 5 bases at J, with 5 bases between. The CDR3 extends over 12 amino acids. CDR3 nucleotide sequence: TGTGCCAGCAGTTTCAGTAGAAACACCATATATTTT. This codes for CASSFSRNTIYF.

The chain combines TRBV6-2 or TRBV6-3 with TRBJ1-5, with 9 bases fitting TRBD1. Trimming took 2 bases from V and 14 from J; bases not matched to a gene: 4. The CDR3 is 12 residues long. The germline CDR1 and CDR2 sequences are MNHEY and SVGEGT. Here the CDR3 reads CASSYGDRDEHF. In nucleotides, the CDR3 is TGTGCCAGCAGTTACGGGGACAGGGACGAGCATTTT.

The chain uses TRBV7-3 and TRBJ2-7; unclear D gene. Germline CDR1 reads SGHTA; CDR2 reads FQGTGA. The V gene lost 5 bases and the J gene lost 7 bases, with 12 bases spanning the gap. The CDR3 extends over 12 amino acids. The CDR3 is CASSPGSKEQYF. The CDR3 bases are TGTGCCAGCAGCCCAGGCTCTAAGGAGCAGTACTTC.

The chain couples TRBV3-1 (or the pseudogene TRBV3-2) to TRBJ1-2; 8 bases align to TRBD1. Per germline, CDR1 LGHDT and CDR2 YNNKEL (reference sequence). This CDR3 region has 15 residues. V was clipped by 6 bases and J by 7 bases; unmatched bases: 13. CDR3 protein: CASSSGLGRGPGYTF. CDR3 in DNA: TGTGCCAGCAGTTCCGGCCTCGGCAGGGGGCCTGGCTACACCTTC.

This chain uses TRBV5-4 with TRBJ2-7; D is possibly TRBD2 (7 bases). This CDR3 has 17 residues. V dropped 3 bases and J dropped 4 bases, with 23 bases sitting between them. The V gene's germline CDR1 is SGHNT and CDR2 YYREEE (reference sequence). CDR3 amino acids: CASSSPEGGRDNYEQYF. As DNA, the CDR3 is TGTGCCAGCAGCTCTCCCGAGGGGGGGCGCGATAATTACGAGCAGTACTTC. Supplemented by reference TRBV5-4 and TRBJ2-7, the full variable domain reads ETGVTQSPTHLIKTRGQQVTLRCSSQSGHNTVSWYQQALGQGPQFIFQYYREEENGRGNFPPRFSGLQFPNYSSELNVNALELDDSALYLCASSSPEGGRDNYEQYFGPGTRLTVT.

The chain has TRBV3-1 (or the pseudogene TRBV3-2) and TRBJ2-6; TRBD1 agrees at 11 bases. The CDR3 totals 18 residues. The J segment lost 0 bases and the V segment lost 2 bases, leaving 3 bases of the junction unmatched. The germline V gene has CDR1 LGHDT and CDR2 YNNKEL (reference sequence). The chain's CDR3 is CASSQSGTGGSGANVLTF. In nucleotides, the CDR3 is TGTGCCAGCAGCCAATCCGGGACAGGGGGCTCTGGGGCCAACGTCCTGACTTTC.

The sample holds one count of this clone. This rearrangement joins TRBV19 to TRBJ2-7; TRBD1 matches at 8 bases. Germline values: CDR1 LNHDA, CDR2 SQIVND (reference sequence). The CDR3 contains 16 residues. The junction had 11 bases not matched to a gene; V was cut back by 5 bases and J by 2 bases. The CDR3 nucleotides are TGTGCCAGTAGTCCTTTTTCGGACAGGGAAGCCTACGAGCAGTACTTC. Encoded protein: CASSPFSDREAYEQYF.

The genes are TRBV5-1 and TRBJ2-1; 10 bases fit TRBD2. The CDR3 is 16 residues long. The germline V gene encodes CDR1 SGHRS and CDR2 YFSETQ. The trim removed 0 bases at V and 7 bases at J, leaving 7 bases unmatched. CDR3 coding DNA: TGCGCCAGCAGCTTGGCCAGCCTAGCGGGAGAAAATGAGCAGTTCTTC. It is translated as CASSLASLAGENEQFF.

The DNA of the CDR3 is TGTGCCAGTAGGGACACCCCAGACTCTGGAAACACCATATATTTT. This gives the protein CASRDTPDSGNTIYF. The gene calls are TRBV19 and TRBJ1-3; D might be TRBD1 (5 bases). Germline CDR1 LNHDA, CDR2 SQIVND (reference sequence). Deletions cut 6 bases from V and 0 bases from J, with 12 bases between. The CDR3 is made up of 15 amino acids.

CDR3 loop: CASSLDTGTYEQYF. CDR3 DNA: TGCGCCAGCAGCTTGGACACGGGGACCTACGAGCAGTACTTC. The chain recombines TRBV5-1 with TRBJ2-7; D possibly corresponds to TRBD2 (5 bases). Trimming left V 0 bases short and J 2 bases short, with 9 bases between. This CDR3 region has 14 residues. Germline lookup yields CDR1 SGHRS and CDR2 YFSETQ.

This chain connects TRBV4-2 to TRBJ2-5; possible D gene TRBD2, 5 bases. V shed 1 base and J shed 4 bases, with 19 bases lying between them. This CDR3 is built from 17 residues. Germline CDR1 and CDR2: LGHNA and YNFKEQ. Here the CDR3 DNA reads TGTGCCAGCAGCCAAGTAAGTCCGACGTGGGCGGGAGAGACCCAGTACTTC. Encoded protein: CASSQVSPTWAGETQYF.

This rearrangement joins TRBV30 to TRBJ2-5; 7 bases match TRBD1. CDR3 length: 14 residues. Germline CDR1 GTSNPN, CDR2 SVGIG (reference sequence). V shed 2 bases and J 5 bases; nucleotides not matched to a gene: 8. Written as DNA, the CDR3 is TGTGCCTGGAGTATGACAGGGATTGGGGAGACCCAGTACTTC. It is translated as CAWSMTGIGETQYF. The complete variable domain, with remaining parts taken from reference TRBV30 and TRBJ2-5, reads SQTIHQWPATLVQPVGSPLSLECTVEGTSNPNLYWYRQAAGRGLQLLFYSVGIGQISSEVPQNLSASRPQDRQFILSSKKLLLSDSGFYLCAWSMTGIGETQYFGPGTRLLVL.

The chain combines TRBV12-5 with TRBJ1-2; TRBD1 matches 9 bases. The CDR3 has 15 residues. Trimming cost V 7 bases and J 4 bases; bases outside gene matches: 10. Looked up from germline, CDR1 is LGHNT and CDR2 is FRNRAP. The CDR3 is CASALRTGDIYGYTF. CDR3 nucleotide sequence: TGTGCTAGTGCCCTCAGGACAGGGGATATCTATGGCTACACCTTC.

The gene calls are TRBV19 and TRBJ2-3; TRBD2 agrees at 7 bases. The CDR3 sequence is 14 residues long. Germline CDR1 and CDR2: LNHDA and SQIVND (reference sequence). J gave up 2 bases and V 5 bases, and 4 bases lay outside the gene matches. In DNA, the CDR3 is TGTGCCAGTAGTTCTGGACTAGTCACAGATACGCAGTATTTT. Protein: CASSSGLVTDTQYF.

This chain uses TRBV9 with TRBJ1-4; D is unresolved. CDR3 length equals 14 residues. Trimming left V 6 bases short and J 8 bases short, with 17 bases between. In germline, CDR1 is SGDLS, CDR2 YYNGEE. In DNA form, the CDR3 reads TGTGCCAGCACCCGAGATCCCGGTCGAGAAAAACTGTTTTTT. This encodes CASTRDPGREKLFF.

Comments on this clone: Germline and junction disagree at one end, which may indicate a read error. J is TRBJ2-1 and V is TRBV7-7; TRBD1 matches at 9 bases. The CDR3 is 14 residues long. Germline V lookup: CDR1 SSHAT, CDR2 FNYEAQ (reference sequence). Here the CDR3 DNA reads TGTGCTAGCAGCTTCGGGGACAGGGCTTATGAGCAGTTCTTC. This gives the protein CASSFGDRAYEQFF.

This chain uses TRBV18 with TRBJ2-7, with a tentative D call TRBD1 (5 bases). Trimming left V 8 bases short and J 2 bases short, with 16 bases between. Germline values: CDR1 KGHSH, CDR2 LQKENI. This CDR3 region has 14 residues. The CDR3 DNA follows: TGTGCCAGCACCTCGGGTCCGGACACCTACGAGCAGTACTTC. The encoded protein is CASTSGPDTYEQYF.

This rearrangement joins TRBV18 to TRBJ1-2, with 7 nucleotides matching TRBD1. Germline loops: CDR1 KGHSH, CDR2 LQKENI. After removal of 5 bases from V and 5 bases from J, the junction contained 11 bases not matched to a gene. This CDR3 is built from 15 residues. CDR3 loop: CASSVTGQEIYGYTF. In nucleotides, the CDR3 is TGTGCCAGCTCAGTCACTGGACAGGAGATATATGGCTACACCTTC.

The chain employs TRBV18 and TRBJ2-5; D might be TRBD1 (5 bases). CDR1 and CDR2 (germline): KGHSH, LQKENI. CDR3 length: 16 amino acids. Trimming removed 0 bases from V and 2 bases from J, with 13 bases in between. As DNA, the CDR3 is TGTGCCAGCTCACCACCGGGATTTGGGGCACAAGAGACCCAGTACTTC. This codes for CASSPPGFGAQETQYF.

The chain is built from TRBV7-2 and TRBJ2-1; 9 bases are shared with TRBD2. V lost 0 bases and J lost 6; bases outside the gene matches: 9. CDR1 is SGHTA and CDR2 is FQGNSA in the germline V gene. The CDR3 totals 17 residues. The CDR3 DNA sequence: TGTGCCAGCAGCTTAGCAGTTATAGCGGGAGCGTCCAATGAGCAGTTCTTC. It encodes CASSLAVIAGASNEQFF.